These T cell receptor beta chains were read from a single sample in a study of beta chain features in type 1 diabetes. Produced via immunoSEQ multiplex PCR; TCRdb's table is partial and in-frame only. The table lists around 280,000 clones, 15% of them singletons. Sequenced sample: naive CD4+ T cells from blood. Source of these receptors: a man between 18 and 29 years old with type 1 diabetes. The CDR3 runs from the conserved cysteine through the conserved F or W. A D gene is named only where the DNA matches it firmly. A clone size is listed for some rows: how often the clone was seen (once, few, many), or a class if it is expanded.

v_call: TRBV19; j_call: TRBJ2-5; clone_size: few; d_call: NA; cdr3_nt: TGTGCCAGTAGCCCTAGGTTCCAAGAGACCCAGTACTTC; cdr3_aa: CASSPRFQETQYF
v_call: TRBV5-1; j_call: TRBJ2-7; clone_size: few; d_call: TRBD2; cdr3_nt: TGCGCCAGCAGCTTGGTTGAGAGCGGGGGATCATCCTACGAGCAGTACTTC; cdr3_aa: CASSLVESGGSSYEQYF
v_call: TRBV4-2; j_call: TRBJ2-7; clone_size: NA; d_call: NA; cdr3_nt: TGTGCCAGCAGCCGAGAACTACAATCCTACGAGCAGTACTTC; cdr3_aa: CASSRELQSYEQYF
v_call: TRBV18; j_call: TRBJ2-7; clone_size: few; d_call: NA; cdr3_nt: TGTGCCAGCTCACCCCGCGAGGGGGAAGAGCAGTACTTC; cdr3_aa: CASSPREGEEQYF
v_call: TRBV7-2; j_call: TRBJ2-5; clone_size: NA; d_call: TRBD2; cdr3_nt: TGTGCCAGCAGCTTAGCTAGCGGGAGGGTGGAGACCCAGTACTTC; cdr3_aa: CASSLASGRVETQYF
v_call: TRBV6-1; j_call: TRBJ2-5; clone_size: few; d_call: NA; cdr3_nt: TGTGCCAGCAGCCGGGACACCTACCAAGAGACCCAGTACTTC; cdr3_aa: CASSRDTYQETQYF
v_call: TRBV18; j_call: TRBJ2-7; clone_size: few; d_call: TRBD1; cdr3_nt: TGTGCCAGCTCGACAGGGGGACCCTACGAGCAGTACTTC; cdr3_aa: CASSTGGPYEQYF
v_call: TRBV5-4; j_call: TRBJ2-7; clone_size: few; d_call: NA; cdr3_nt: TGTGCCAGCAACTTGCGGGGTTCCTACGAGCAGTACTTC; cdr3_aa: CASNLRGSYEQYF
v_call: TRBV25-1; j_call: TRBJ2-7; clone_size: NA; d_call: NA; cdr3_nt: TGTGCCAGCAGTGAATTGACAGAACCCGAGGAGCAGTACTTC; cdr3_aa: CASSELTEPEEQYF
v_call: TRBV7-9; j_call: TRBJ1-2; clone_size: few; d_call: TRBD1; cdr3_nt: TGTGCCAGCAGCACCGGGACAGGGGGACGCGGCTATGGCTACACCTTC; cdr3_aa: CASSTGTGGRGYGYTF
v_call: TRBV10-3; j_call: TRBJ1-1; clone_size: NA; d_call: NA; cdr3_nt: TGTGCCATCCTAGGCAGCTTGAACACTGAAGCTTTCTTT; cdr3_aa: CAILGSLNTEAFF
v_call: TRBV7-9; j_call: TRBJ2-7; clone_size: NA; d_call: TRBD2; cdr3_nt: TGTGCCAGCAGGATCCTAGCGGGAGTCGGCGAGCAGTACTTC; cdr3_aa: CASRILAGVGEQYF
v_call: TRBV11-2; j_call: TRBJ2-5; clone_size: few; d_call: NA; cdr3_nt: TGTGCCAGCAGCTTAGGAGGGAGCCAAGAGACCCAGTACTTC; cdr3_aa: CASSLGGSQETQYF
v_call: TRBV10-2; j_call: TRBJ2-1; clone_size: NA; d_call: TRBD1; cdr3_nt: TGCGCCAGCAGTGACGCCAGACAGGGAAGGAATGAGCAGTTCTTC; cdr3_aa: CASSDARQGRNEQFF
v_call: TRBV7-9; j_call: TRBJ2-7; clone_size: few; d_call: NA; cdr3_nt: TGTGCCAGCAGCTTACCCCAGGGTCTAGAGCAGTACTTC; cdr3_aa: CASSLPQGLEQYF
v_call: TRBV5-1; j_call: TRBJ1-1; clone_size: NA; d_call: NA; cdr3_nt: TGCGCCAGCAGCTCCCAAGGGGGACGCACTGAAGCTTTCTTT; cdr3_aa: CASSSQGGRTEAFF
v_call: TRBV5-4; j_call: TRBJ2-3; clone_size: few; d_call: NA; cdr3_nt: TGTGCCAGCAGCTTGGCGAGCGCCAGCACAGATACGCAGTATTTT; cdr3_aa: CASSLASASTDTQYF
v_call: TRBV18; j_call: TRBJ2-7; clone_size: NA; d_call: NA; cdr3_nt: TGTGCCAGCTCACCGCCCAGGGTAACCTACGAGCAGTACTTC; cdr3_aa: CASSPPRVTYEQYF
v_call: TRBV2; j_call: TRBJ2-5; clone_size: few; d_call: NA; cdr3_nt: TGTGCCAGCAGTGAGCGGGGAGAGACCCAGTACTTC; cdr3_aa: CASSERGETQYF
v_call: TRBV9; j_call: TRBJ2-3; clone_size: NA; d_call: TRBD2; cdr3_nt: TGTGCCAGCAGCTCTTTCGGGGGGGCCACAGATACGCAGTATTTT; cdr3_aa: CASSSFGGATDTQYF
v_call: TRBV30; j_call: TRBJ2-6; clone_size: NA; d_call: TRBD2; cdr3_nt: TGTGCCCTCGGGAGGTCTGGGGCCAACGTCCTGACTTTC; cdr3_aa: CALGRSGANVLTF
v_call: TRBV28; j_call: TRBJ1-5; clone_size: NA; d_call: TRBD1; cdr3_nt: TGTGCCAGCATTCCCTCCCGGGACAGGGAAGGAGGTCAGCCCCAGCATTTT; cdr3_aa: CASIPSRDREGGQPQHF
v_call: TRBV13; j_call: TRBJ2-7; clone_size: NA; d_call: NA; cdr3_nt: TGTGCCAGCAGCCCCCGGACAAGCTCCTACGAGCAGTACTTC; cdr3_aa: CASSPRTSSYEQYF
v_call: TRBV5-4; j_call: TRBJ2-5; clone_size: NA; d_call: NA; cdr3_nt: TGTGCCAGCAGTAAAGTAGGGGTGGGACAAGAGACCCAGTACTTC; cdr3_aa: CASSKVGVGQETQYF
v_call: TRBV30; j_call: TRBJ2-1; clone_size: NA; d_call: TRBD2; cdr3_nt: TGTGCCTGGAGTGTAAGCGCGGGGGGGCCGGGAAATGAGCAGTTCTTC; cdr3_aa: CAWSVSAGGPGNEQFF
v_call: TRBV25-1; j_call: TRBJ2-7; clone_size: NA; d_call: TRBD1; cdr3_nt: TGTGCCAGCAGCTCCCGGGACAGGACCTACGAGCAGTACTTC; cdr3_aa: CASSSRDRTYEQYF
v_call: TRBV28; j_call: TRBJ1-5; clone_size: few; d_call: NA; cdr3_nt: TGTGCCAGCAGTCATCAGGGACTTTATAGCAATCAGCCCCAGCATTTT; cdr3_aa: CASSHQGLYSNQPQHF
v_call: TRBV30; j_call: TRBJ2-2; clone_size: few; d_call: NA; cdr3_nt: TGTGCCTGGAGCGGAAGGGGCAACACCGGGGAGCTGTTTTTT; cdr3_aa: CAWSGRGNTGELFF
v_call: TRBV4-1; j_call: TRBJ1-5; clone_size: few; d_call: NA; cdr3_nt: TGCGCCAGCAGCCAAGCATTGACTGGCAATCAGCCCCAGCATTTT; cdr3_aa: CASSQALTGNQPQHF
v_call: TRBV28; j_call: TRBJ2-7; clone_size: few; d_call: NA; cdr3_nt: TGTGCCAGCAGTTTACGGCAAATAGGAGTTCCCAAGCAGTACTTC; cdr3_aa: CASSLRQIGVPKQYF
v_call: TRBV28; j_call: TRBJ2-5; clone_size: few; d_call: TRBD1; cdr3_nt: TGTGCCAGCAGTTTAAACCCCGGACAGGGAGTAGAGACCCAGTACTTC; cdr3_aa: CASSLNPGQGVETQYF
v_call: TRBV5-4; j_call: TRBJ1-2; clone_size: NA; d_call: TRBD1; cdr3_nt: TGTGCCAGCAGCTCACGACAGGGAGAGGTCTATGGCTACACCTTC; cdr3_aa: CASSSRQGEVYGYTF
v_call: TRBV11-2; j_call: TRBJ1-2; clone_size: few; d_call: NA; cdr3_nt: TGTGCCAGCAGCTTAATAGGGGGAGCCTTCTATGGCTACACCTTC; cdr3_aa: CASSLIGGAFYGYTF
v_call: TRBV5-1; j_call: TRBJ1-4; clone_size: few; d_call: TRBD1; cdr3_nt: TGCGCCAGCAGCTTGGTAGGGACAGGGGATGAAAAACTGTTTTTT; cdr3_aa: CASSLVGTGDEKLFF
v_call: TRBV5-1; j_call: TRBJ2-5; clone_size: few; d_call: NA; cdr3_nt: TGCGCCAGCAGCTTGGGACAGCGACAAGAGACCCAGTACTTC; cdr3_aa: CASSLGQRQETQYF
v_call: TRBV5-4; j_call: TRBJ2-3; clone_size: NA; d_call: NA; cdr3_nt: TGTGCCAGCAGCGGGAGGTTTCGAACTAGCACAGATACGCAGTATTTT; cdr3_aa: CASSGRFRTSTDTQYF
v_call: TRBV7-9; j_call: TRBJ1-2; clone_size: NA; d_call: NA; cdr3_nt: TGTGCCAGCAGCCCCCGACAGTCAAACTATGGCTACACCTTC; cdr3_aa: CASSPRQSNYGYTF
v_call: TRBV25-1; j_call: TRBJ2-7; clone_size: NA; d_call: NA; cdr3_nt: TGTGCCAGCAGGCAAGGGGCGCAAAACGAGCAGTACTTC; cdr3_aa: CASRQGAQNEQYF
v_call: TRBV5-1; j_call: TRBJ1-1; clone_size: few; d_call: NA; cdr3_nt: TGCGCCAGCAGCTTGTCGCGTTCGGGCACTGAAGCTTTCTTT; cdr3_aa: CASSLSRSGTEAFF
v_call: TRBV28; j_call: TRBJ1-5; clone_size: few; d_call: NA; cdr3_nt: TGTGCCAGCAGCCGCAGGGTCGGGCAGCCCCAGCATTTT; cdr3_aa: CASSRRVGQPQHF
v_call: TRBV7-2; j_call: TRBJ2-3; clone_size: NA; d_call: TRBD1; cdr3_nt: TGTGCCAGCAGCCGGGACAGGGGTACAGATACGCAGTATTTT; cdr3_aa: CASSRDRGTDTQYF
v_call: TRBV27; j_call: TRBJ2-1; clone_size: NA; d_call: TRBD2; cdr3_nt: TGTGCCAGCAGTTTACCGGGACTAGCGGGGGGGCGCCAGTTCTTC; cdr3_aa: CASSLPGLAGGRQFF
v_call: TRBV9; j_call: TRBJ1-4; clone_size: NA; d_call: NA; cdr3_nt: TGTGCCAGCAGCGTTGGGCCTGATCGGGAAAAACTGTTTTTT; cdr3_aa: CASSVGPDREKLFF
v_call: TRBV9; j_call: TRBJ1-1; clone_size: NA; d_call: NA; cdr3_nt: TGTGCCAGCAGCCCCTGGATGGGGGGGGACACTGAAGCTTTCTTT; cdr3_aa: CASSPWMGGDTEAFF
v_call: TRBV29-1; j_call: TRBJ2-7; clone_size: NA; d_call: TRBD2; cdr3_nt: TGCAGCGTCGGGACTAGCGGCTACGAGCAGTACTTC; cdr3_aa: CSVGTSGYEQYF
v_call: TRBV18; j_call: TRBJ2-1; clone_size: NA; d_call: TRBD2; cdr3_nt: TGTGCCAGCTCACCATCGAGCGGGGGGGCCTGGTTCTTC; cdr3_aa: CASSPSSGGAWFF
v_call: TRBV11-2; j_call: TRBJ2-1; clone_size: NA; d_call: TRBD1; cdr3_nt: TGTGCCAGCAGCTCAAGGACAGGCGCCTACAATGAGCAGTTCTTC; cdr3_aa: CASSSRTGAYNEQFF
v_call: TRBV29-1; j_call: TRBJ2-4; clone_size: few; d_call: NA; cdr3_nt: TGCAGCGTTGAAGGACAGGTCAAAAACATTCAGTACTTC; cdr3_aa: CSVEGQVKNIQYF
v_call: TRBV20-1; j_call: TRBJ2-1; clone_size: NA; d_call: NA; cdr3_nt: TGCAGTGCTAGCCTTCCCAATGAGCAGTTCTTC; cdr3_aa: CSASLPNEQFF
v_call: TRBV19; j_call: TRBJ2-3; clone_size: few; d_call: TRBD1; cdr3_nt: TGTGCCAGTAGGAGACAGGGGGCCCGCACAGATACGCAGTATTTT; cdr3_aa: CASRRQGARTDTQYF
v_call: TRBV28; j_call: TRBJ2-3; clone_size: NA; d_call: TRBD2; cdr3_nt: TGTGCCAGCAGTTTCGGCCTAGCGGGGGTGACGCAGTATTTT; cdr3_aa: CASSFGLAGVTQYF
v_call: TRBV5-6; j_call: TRBJ1-5; clone_size: NA; d_call: NA; cdr3_nt: TGTGCCAGCAGCTTGACAGGCAATCAGCCCCAGCATTTT; cdr3_aa: CASSLTGNQPQHF
v_call: TRBV21-1; j_call: TRBJ2-7; clone_size: few; d_call: NA; cdr3_nt: TGTGCCACCGAGACTAGCGGGAATACAAAACGTTCCTACGAGCAGTACTTC; cdr3_aa: CATETSGNTKRSYEQYF
v_call: TRBV5-5; j_call: TRBJ2-5; clone_size: few; d_call: TRBD1; cdr3_nt: TGTGCCAGCAGTCGCCGGGACAGGGGCCGGCAAGAGACCCAGTACTTC; cdr3_aa: CASSRRDRGRQETQYF